This T cell receptor beta chain was documented in a study of Graves' ophthalmopathy and Graves' hyperthyroidism listed by TCRdb under 2018. At the level of the whole study: A patient counted as having stable hyperthyroidism if there was no progression to ophthalmopathy within 18 months of follow-up. To tell Graves' ophthalmopathy apart from Graves' hyperthyroidism, and to predict which patients would progress to ophthalmopathy, the study relied on TCR beta repertoire signatures. In total, 135 blood samples were TCR-sequenced: approximately 40 ophthalmopathy, approximately 80 hyperthyroidism and some 17 hyperthyroidism-to-ophthalmopathy patients. A discovery set of 100 patients (43 ophthalmopathy, 55 to 65 stable hyperthyroidism) was enrolled to explore V-J signatures distinguishing ophthalmopathy from hyperthyroidism. For independent validation, a separate cohort was made up of approximately 19 hyperthyroidism patients plus 17 patients who later progressed from hyperthyroidism to ophthalmopathy. In about 6 hyperthyroidism patients, T-cell repertoires of thyroid tissue and blood were compared. Following sample collection, hyperthyroidism patients were given methimazole at a starting dose of 30 mg daily, and ophthalmopathy patients were given high-dose intravenous methylprednisolone.

Here is what the overall study found, with its caveats: No statistical method was used to set the sample size in advance, and the investigators knew which group each participant was assigned to. In cross-validation, the 13-signature model distinguished ophthalmopathy from stable hyperthyroidism with around 86% sensitivity and roughly 84% specificity, while in the test set the corresponding values were about 79% and 69%. In validation, the model predicted ophthalmopathy progression with 70.59% sensitivity and approximately 75% specificity; 12 predicted patients were CT-confirmed with GO in a median of approximately 6.5 months. Most expanded thyroid clonotypes with frequency above 0.001 were also detected in blood, suggesting blood repertoires may reflect the thyroid immune response.

For repertoire sequencing, the TCR beta CDR3 regions were amplified from RNA transcripts. A first-round RT-PCR used HTBI primers with the Qiagen OneStep RT-PCR kit, followed by a second-round multiplex PCR, size selection and purification. The libraries underwent paired-end sequencing with 100 bp reads on an Illumina HiSeq2000. Under the source paper's analysis protocol: SOAPnuke was used to process the reads, throwing out any read that had adapters, had uncalled bases, had a mean Phred below 15, or lacked an exact constant-primer or identifier match. COPE v1.2.5 was used to merge high-quality paired reads. Each unique nucleotide sequence was treated as a clonotype, and MiTCR v1.1 was used to align the clonotypes to the IMGT TRB V, D and J references. Analysis was restricted to V-J combinations with a frequency above 0.0001, which covered over 98% of repertoires. A TCR clonal expansion and chaos score per V-J combination was defined as the ratio of F50 clonal expansion to chaos observed in the TCRdist matrix. Features were reduced by Welch's t-statistics and random forest to over 10 V-J combinations, which fed a naive Bayes classifier. Thyroid-blood repertoire similarity was quantified with the Morisita-Horn index. Through fastp at Q25 and MiXCR, TCRdb rebuilt clones from the public reads, retaining in-frame beta chains. Each CDR3 protein gets just one entry, which takes the most common genes and DNA from the rows behind it. TCRdb, not the original authors, processed these V and J calls. Across this sample there are around 1.1 million distinct CDR3 sequences, with about 36% seen only once. More than 9.5% of the sample lies in the top ten.

From its cysteine to its phenylalanine, the CDR3 spans 15 amino acids. Just CDR3 DNA is preserved here, 45 bases in frame from base 1. The germline V gene sets CDR1 to SGHVS and CDR2 to FQNEAQ. Trimming removed 6 bases from V and 5 bases from J; the gene matches leave 8 bases unexplained. Hyperthyroidism patients were newly diagnosed, with disease duration under 2 months, and aged 18 to 65 years. Patients with other autoimmune diseases, uncontrolled infections, pregnancy or lactation were excluded. Clinical symptoms, serum thyroxine, TRAb, thyroid ultrasound and orbital computed tomography formed the basis of the diagnosis. Total RNA was extracted with Trizol reagent and quality-checked on an Agilent 2100 Bioanalyzer. This clonotype has more than one count but fewer than ten. Its antigen is unknown. Base qualities are not at hand, and no much larger clone is one base apart.

The source material was peripheral blood or thyroid tissue (not recorded which). Recombination linked TRBV7-8 to TRBJ2-7, with 12 bases matching TRBD2. The TCR comes from an adult man with Graves' hyperthyroidism. The sequenced DNA is TGTGCCAGCAGGCTAGCGGGAGGGCCTAGGCACGAGCAGTACTTC. It encodes CASRLAGGPRHEQYF.